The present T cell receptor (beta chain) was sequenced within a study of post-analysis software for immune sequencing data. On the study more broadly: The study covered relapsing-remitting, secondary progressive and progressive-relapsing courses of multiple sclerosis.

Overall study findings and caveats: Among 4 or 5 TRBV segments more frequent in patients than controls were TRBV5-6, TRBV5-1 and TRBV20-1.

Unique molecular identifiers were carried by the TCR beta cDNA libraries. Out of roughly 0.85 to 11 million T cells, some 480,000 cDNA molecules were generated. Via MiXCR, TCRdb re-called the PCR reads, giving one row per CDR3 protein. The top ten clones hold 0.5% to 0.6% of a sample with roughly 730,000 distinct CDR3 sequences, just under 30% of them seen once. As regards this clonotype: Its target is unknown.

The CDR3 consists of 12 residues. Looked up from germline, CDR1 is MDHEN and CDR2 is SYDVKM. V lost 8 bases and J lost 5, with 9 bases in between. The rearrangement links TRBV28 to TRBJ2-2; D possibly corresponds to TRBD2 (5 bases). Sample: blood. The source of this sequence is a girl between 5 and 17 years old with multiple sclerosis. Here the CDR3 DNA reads TGTGCCAGCCGTCGGGAAACCGGGGAGCTGTTTTTT. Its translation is CASRRETGELFF.